The clone carrying this TCR beta chain was picked up many times. TCRdb re-called the RACE reads with MiXCR, one entry per CDR3 protein. The sample has tens of thousands of distinct CDR3 sequences; 4.3% are singletons. This sample is drawn from a study of human T cells and chemical hapten exposure. Time point given: healthy volunteer bleed at 2 weeks. Total RNA extraction was carried out from unfractionated whole blood. The V end lost 2 bases, the J end lost 3 bases, and 19 bases lay between the germline ends. The V gene's germline CDR1 is SGHRS and CDR2 YFSETQ. This CDR3 contains 17 residues. What was sequenced was whole blood. The chain links TRBV5-1 to TRBJ2-3; tentative D call: TRBD2 (7 bases). The source of this sequence is a female donor in good health. Some clones in this sample may be carry-over from other donors' samples. CDR3 sequence (DNA): TGCGCCAGCAGCTTTGCCGGGGGGCCCGTGTGGACAGATACGCAGTATTTT. Translation gives CASSFAGGPVWTDTQYF.